A selection of T cell receptor beta chains follows, all from one sample in a study of T cells after somatic rescue of genetic block. Measured with immunoSEQ multiplex PCR; TCRdb has only the in-frame clones, and not every one. Of about 12,000 clones listed, around four fifths are singletons. Material for sequencing was peripheral blood mononuclear cells (PBMCs). The receptors shown here come from a boy younger than 18. Both conserved end residues are part of each CDR3. Fields, in order: D gene, J gene, V gene, clone size, CDR3 length, CDR3 DNA, CDR3 protein. D genes are given only for firm matches. Clone size is given for some rows only: seen once, a few or many times, or a class if the clone is expanded.

D gene: TRBD1
J gene: TRBJ1-1
V gene: TRBV7-2
clone size: .
CDR3 length: 13
CDR3 DNA: TGTGCCAGCAGCTTATCCGGGACAGCTGAAGCTTTCTTT
CDR3 protein: CASSLSGTAEAFF

D gene: .
J gene: TRBJ1-1
V gene: TRBV5-6
clone size: .
CDR3 length: 14
CDR3 DNA: TGTGCCAGCAGCTTCTCCGTTGTGAACACTGAAGCTTTCTTT
CDR3 protein: CASSFSVVNTEAFF

D gene: .
J gene: TRBJ2-1
V gene: TRBV6-1
clone size: .
CDR3 length: 13
CDR3 DNA: TGTGCCAGCAAGGTCCCGGTAATCAATGAGCAGTTCTTC
CDR3 protein: CASKVPVINEQFF

D gene: TRBD2
J gene: TRBJ2-1
V gene: TRBV7-2
clone size: .
CDR3 length: 16
CDR3 DNA: TGTGCCAGCAGTCCAACTAGCGGGAGAACTTACAATGAGCAGTTCTTC
CDR3 protein: CASSPTSGRTYNEQFF

D gene: TRBD1
J gene: TRBJ2-5
V gene: TRBV5-1
clone size: once
CDR3 length: 13
CDR3 DNA: TGCGCCAGCAGCCACAGGGGTACGGAGACCCAGTACTTC
CDR3 protein: CASSHRGTETQYF

D gene: TRBD1
J gene: TRBJ2-7
V gene: TRBV11-2
clone size: .
CDR3 length: 15
CDR3 DNA: TGTGCCAGCAGCCTCCCGGGGACAGTTACCTACGAGCAGTACTTC
CDR3 protein: CASSLPGTVTYEQYF

D gene: .
J gene: TRBJ2-1
V gene: TRBV28
clone size: .
CDR3 length: 14
CDR3 DNA: TGTGCCAGCAGTTTGGGTATCCGGCGCAATGAGCAGTTCTTC
CDR3 protein: CASSLGIRRNEQFF

D gene: .
J gene: TRBJ2-2
V gene: TRBV7-6
clone size: .
CDR3 length: 16
CDR3 DNA: TGTGCCAGCAGCCCATGGGGGGTAGCGAACACCGGGGAGCTGTTTTTT
CDR3 protein: CASSPWGVANTGELFF

D gene: .
J gene: TRBJ2-1
V gene: TRBV7-9
clone size: .
CDR3 length: 16
CDR3 DNA: TGTGCCAGCAGCTTACCTGCGGGGGCGTATCACGATGAGCAGTTCTTC
CDR3 protein: CASSLPAGAYHDEQFF

D gene: .
J gene: TRBJ2-5
V gene: TRBV11-2
clone size: .
CDR3 length: 12
CDR3 DNA: TGTGCCAGCAGGGGGGACCAAGAGACCCAGTACTTC
CDR3 protein: CASRGDQETQYF

D gene: TRBD1
J gene: TRBJ1-1
V gene: TRBV11-3
clone size: once
CDR3 length: 15
CDR3 DNA: TGTGCCAGCAGCTCCTCACACAGGGGGAGCACTGAAGCTTTCTTT
CDR3 protein: CASSSSHRGSTEAFF

D gene: TRBD1
J gene: TRBJ2-3
V gene: TRBV6-5
clone size: .
CDR3 length: 13
CDR3 DNA: TGTGCCAGCAAAGACAGGGCCGCAGATACGCAGTATTTT
CDR3 protein: CASKDRAADTQYF

D gene: .
J gene: TRBJ2-1
V gene: TRBV7-2
clone size: .
CDR3 length: 13
CDR3 DNA: TGTGCCAGCAGCTTAGACCCGACCCCAGGGCAGTTCTTC
CDR3 protein: CASSLDPTPGQFF

D gene: .
J gene: TRBJ2-5
V gene: TRBV11-3
clone size: .
CDR3 length: 14
CDR3 DNA: TGTGCCAGCAGCTCCTTGACTAGTATGGAGACCCAGTACTTC
CDR3 protein: CASSSLTSMETQYF

D gene: .
J gene: TRBJ1-1
V gene: TRBV14
clone size: few
CDR3 length: 13
CDR3 DNA: TGTGCCAGCAGCCAAGTCCGCGGCACTGAAGCTTTCTTT
CDR3 protein: CASSQVRGTEAFF

D gene: .
J gene: TRBJ2-1
V gene: TRBV28
clone size: .
CDR3 length: 13
CDR3 DNA: TGTGCCAGCAGTCAGGGGAGATACAATGAGCAGTTCTTC
CDR3 protein: CASSQGRYNEQFF

D gene: .
J gene: TRBJ2-7
V gene: TRBV11-2
clone size: once
CDR3 length: 13
CDR3 DNA: TGTGCCAGCAGCCAAGACAAAGCCTACGAGCAGTACTTC
CDR3 protein: CASSQDKAYEQYF

D gene: .
J gene: TRBJ1-1
V gene: TRBV15
clone size: .
CDR3 length: 12
CDR3 DNA: TGTGCCACCAGCAGAGATGGGTTAGAAGCTTTCTTT
CDR3 protein: CATSRDGLEAFF

D gene: .
J gene: TRBJ2-4
V gene: TRBV7-8
clone size: .
CDR3 length: 21
CDR3 DNA: TGTGCCAGCAGCTTAAGGTTCAAGGGTTCGCCAGTTCAAGGGGCCAAAAACATTCAGTACTTC
CDR3 protein: CASSLRFKGSPVQGAKNIQYF

D gene: TRBD1
J gene: TRBJ1-1
V gene: TRBV11-2
clone size: .
CDR3 length: 14
CDR3 DNA: TGTGCCAGCAGCTTAGAACTCGACAGGGGTGATGCTTTCTTT
CDR3 protein: CASSLELDRGDAFF

D gene: TRBD1
J gene: TRBJ2-5
V gene: TRBV19
clone size: .
CDR3 length: 15
CDR3 DNA: TGTGCCAGTAGTGAGACCGGGACAGCCTTGGAGACCCAGTACTTC
CDR3 protein: CASSETGTALETQYF

D gene: .
J gene: TRBJ1-1
V gene: TRBV15
clone size: .
CDR3 length: 12
CDR3 DNA: TGTGCCACCAGCAGCCAGGGATCTGAAGCTTTCTTT
CDR3 protein: CATSSQGSEAFF

D gene: .
J gene: TRBJ2-7
V gene: TRBV28
clone size: .
CDR3 length: 13
CDR3 DNA: TGTGCCAGCAGTACCTCCCTTAGGAGCGGGCAGTACTTC
CDR3 protein: CASSTSLRSGQYF

D gene: .
J gene: TRBJ2-7
V gene: TRBV4-2
clone size: .
CDR3 length: 12
CDR3 DNA: TGTGCCAGCAGCCAAGGAGGGACCGAGCAGTACTTC
CDR3 protein: CASSQGGTEQYF

D gene: TRBD1
J gene: TRBJ1-6
V gene: TRBV7-8
clone size: .
CDR3 length: 16
CDR3 DNA: TGTGCCAGCACCCTGGATGACAGGGTTTGGAATTCACCCCTCCACTTT
CDR3 protein: CASTLDDRVWNSPLHF

D gene: .
J gene: TRBJ2-6
V gene: TRBV4-1
clone size: .
CDR3 length: 13
CDR3 DNA: TGCGCCAGCAGCCGAACTGGGGCCAACGTCCTGACTTTC
CDR3 protein: CASSRTGANVLTF

D gene: TRBD1
J gene: TRBJ2-6
V gene: TRBV7-8
clone size: few
CDR3 length: 17
CDR3 DNA: TGTGCCAGCAGCTATGGACAGGGGGCTTCTGGGGCCAACGTCCTGACTTTC
CDR3 protein: CASSYGQGASGANVLTF

D gene: .
J gene: TRBJ2-3
V gene: TRBV4-1
clone size: .
CDR3 length: 17
CDR3 DNA: TGCGCCAGCAGCCACCTTCCTCGGGGGCCTAGCACAGATACGCAGTATTTT
CDR3 protein: CASSHLPRGPSTDTQYF

D gene: .
J gene: TRBJ1-1
V gene: TRBV7-2
clone size: few
CDR3 length: 14
CDR3 DNA: TGTGCCAGCAGCTTAGGGACAGTCAACACTGAAGCTTTCTTT
CDR3 protein: CASSLGTVNTEAFF

D gene: .
J gene: TRBJ2-3
V gene: TRBV7-9
clone size: .
CDR3 length: 15
CDR3 DNA: TGTGCCAGCAGCCCCAGACTAGGATTCCCAGATACGCAGTATTTT
CDR3 protein: CASSPRLGFPDTQYF

D gene: .
J gene: TRBJ1-6
V gene: TRBV5-1
clone size: .
CDR3 length: 15
CDR3 DNA: TGCGCCAGCAGCTTGGAAAGTCCTACTAATTCACCCCTCCACTTT
CDR3 protein: CASSLESPTNSPLHF

D gene: .
J gene: TRBJ1-5
V gene: TRBV2
clone size: few
CDR3 length: 12
CDR3 DNA: TGTGCCAGCAGATCCTCAGATCAGCCCCAGCATTTT
CDR3 protein: CASRSSDQPQHF

D gene: TRBD1
J gene: TRBJ1-1
V gene: TRBV7-9
clone size: .
CDR3 length: 14
CDR3 DNA: TGTGCCAGCAGCTGGGGACAGCTTAACACTGAAGCTTTCTTT
CDR3 protein: CASSWGQLNTEAFF

D gene: .
J gene: TRBJ1-1
V gene: TRBV28
clone size: .
CDR3 length: 11
CDR3 DNA: TGTGCCAGCAGTCCAACGGGTGAAGCTTTCTTT
CDR3 protein: CASSPTGEAFF

D gene: .
J gene: TRBJ2-3
V gene: TRBV29-1
clone size: .
CDR3 length: 11
CDR3 DNA: TGCAGCTCCTTGTATCGGGATACGCAGTATTTT
CDR3 protein: CSSLYRDTQYF

D gene: TRBD2
J gene: TRBJ2-1
V gene: TRBV2
clone size: .
CDR3 length: 17
CDR3 DNA: TGTGCCAGCAGTGCAACCGGGACTAGCGGGGGTTGGGATGAGCAGTTCTTC
CDR3 protein: CASSATGTSGGWDEQFF

D gene: TRBD2
J gene: TRBJ2-5
V gene: TRBV4-2
clone size: .
CDR3 length: 20
CDR3 DNA: TGTGCCAGCAGCCAAGAACGAGGGGGCGCGGTAGCGGGAGATCAAGAGACCCAGTACTTC
CDR3 protein: CASSQERGGAVAGDQETQYF